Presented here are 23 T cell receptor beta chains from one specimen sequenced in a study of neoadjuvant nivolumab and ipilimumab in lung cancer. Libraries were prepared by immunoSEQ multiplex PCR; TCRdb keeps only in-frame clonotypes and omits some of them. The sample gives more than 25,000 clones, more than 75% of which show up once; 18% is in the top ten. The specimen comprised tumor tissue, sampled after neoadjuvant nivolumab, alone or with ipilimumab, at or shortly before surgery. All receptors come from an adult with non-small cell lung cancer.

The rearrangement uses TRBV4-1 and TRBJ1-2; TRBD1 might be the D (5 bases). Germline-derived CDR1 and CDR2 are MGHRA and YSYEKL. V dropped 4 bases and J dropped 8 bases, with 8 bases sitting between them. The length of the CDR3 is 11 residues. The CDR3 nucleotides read TGCGCCAGCAGCCGCGCAGGGGGCTACACCTTC. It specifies CASSRAGGYTF.

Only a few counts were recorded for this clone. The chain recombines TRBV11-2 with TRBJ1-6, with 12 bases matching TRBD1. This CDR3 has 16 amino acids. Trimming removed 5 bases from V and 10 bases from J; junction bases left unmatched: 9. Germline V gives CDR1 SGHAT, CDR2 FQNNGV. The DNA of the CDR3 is TGTGCCAGCAGCCGCTCCGGGACAGGGGGCGTATCACCCCTCCACTTT. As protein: CASSRSGTGGVSPLHF.

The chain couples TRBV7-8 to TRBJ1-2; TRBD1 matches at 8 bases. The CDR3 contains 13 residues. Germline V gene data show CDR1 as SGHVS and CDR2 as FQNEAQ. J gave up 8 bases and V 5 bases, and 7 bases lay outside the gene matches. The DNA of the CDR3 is TGTGCCAGCAGCCTCGGACAGGGCGGGGGCTACACCTTC. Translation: CASSLGQGGGYTF. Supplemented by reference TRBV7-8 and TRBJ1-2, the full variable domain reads GAGVSQSPRYKVAKRGQDVALRCDPISGHVSLFWYQQALGQGPEFLTYFQNEAQLDKSGLPSDRFFAERPEGSVSTLKIQRTQQEDSAVYLCASSLGQGGGYTFGSGTRLTVV.

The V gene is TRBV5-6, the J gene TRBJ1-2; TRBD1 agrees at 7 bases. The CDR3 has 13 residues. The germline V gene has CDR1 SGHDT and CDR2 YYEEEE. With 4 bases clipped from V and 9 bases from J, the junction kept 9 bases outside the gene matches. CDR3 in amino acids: CASSRDRTARYTF. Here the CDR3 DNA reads TGTGCCAGCAGCAGGGACAGAACAGCACGCTACACCTTC.

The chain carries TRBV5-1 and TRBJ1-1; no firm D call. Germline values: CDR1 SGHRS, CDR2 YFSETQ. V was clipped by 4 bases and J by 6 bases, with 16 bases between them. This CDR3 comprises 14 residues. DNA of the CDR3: TGCGCCAGCAGCCCCCCAGGACTGAGTTCTGAAGCTTTCTTT. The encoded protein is CASSPPGLSSEAFF. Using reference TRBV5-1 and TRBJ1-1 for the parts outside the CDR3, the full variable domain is KAGVTQTPRYLIKTRGQQVTLSCSPISGHRSVSWYQQTPGQGLQFLFEYFSETQRNKGNFPGRFSGRQFSNSRSEMNVSTLELGDSALYLCASSPPGLSSEAFFGQGTRLTVV.

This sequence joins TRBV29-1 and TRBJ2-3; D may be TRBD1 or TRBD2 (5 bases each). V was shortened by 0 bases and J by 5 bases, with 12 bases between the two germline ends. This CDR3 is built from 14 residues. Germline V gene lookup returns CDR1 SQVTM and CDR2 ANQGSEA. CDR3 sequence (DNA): TGCAGCGTTGAAGACCTGGGGGTTCGAGATACGCAGTATTTT. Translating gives CSVEDLGVRDTQYF.

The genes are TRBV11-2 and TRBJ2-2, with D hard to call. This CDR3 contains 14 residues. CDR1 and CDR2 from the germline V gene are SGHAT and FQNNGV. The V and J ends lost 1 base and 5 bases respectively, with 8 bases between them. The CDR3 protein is CASSLGSGTGELFF. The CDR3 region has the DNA TGTGCCAGCAGCTTAGGTTCCGGGACCGGGGAGCTGTTTTTT.

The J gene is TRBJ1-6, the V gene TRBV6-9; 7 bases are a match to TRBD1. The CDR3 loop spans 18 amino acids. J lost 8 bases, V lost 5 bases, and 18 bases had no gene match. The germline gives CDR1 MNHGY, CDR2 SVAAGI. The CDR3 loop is CASSPKAPSDRADSPLHF. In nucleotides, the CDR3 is TGTGCCAGCAGTCCCAAGGCCCCTTCCGACAGGGCGGATTCACCCCTCCACTTT.

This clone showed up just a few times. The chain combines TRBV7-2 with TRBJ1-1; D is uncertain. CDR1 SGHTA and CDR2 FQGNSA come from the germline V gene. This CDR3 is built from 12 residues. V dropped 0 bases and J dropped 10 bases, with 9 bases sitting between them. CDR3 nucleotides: TGTGCCAGCAGCTTAGCGTTTGGAGGAGCTTTCTTT. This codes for CASSLAFGGAFF.

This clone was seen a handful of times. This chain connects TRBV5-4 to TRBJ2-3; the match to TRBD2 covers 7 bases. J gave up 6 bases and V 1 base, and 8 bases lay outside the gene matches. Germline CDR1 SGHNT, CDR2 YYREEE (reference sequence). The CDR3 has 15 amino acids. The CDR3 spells CASSLWRGTGDTQYF. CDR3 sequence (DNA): TGTGCCAGCAGCTTGTGGCGGGGGACGGGTGATACGCAGTATTTT.

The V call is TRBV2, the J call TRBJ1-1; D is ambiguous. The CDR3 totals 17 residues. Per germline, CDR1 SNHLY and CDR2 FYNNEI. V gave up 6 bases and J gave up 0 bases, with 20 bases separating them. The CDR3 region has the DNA TGTGCCAGCAGGGGAAAACAGCCCGACGTTATGAACACTGAAGCTTTCTTT. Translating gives CASRGKQPDVMNTEAFF.

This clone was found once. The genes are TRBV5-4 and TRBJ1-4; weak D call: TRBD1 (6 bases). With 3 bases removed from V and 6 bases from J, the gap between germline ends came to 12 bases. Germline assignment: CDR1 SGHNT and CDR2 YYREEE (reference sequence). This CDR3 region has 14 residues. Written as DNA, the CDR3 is TGTGCCAGCAGCTCCGGACAGAATGATGAAAAACTGTTTTTT. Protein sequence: CASSSGQNDEKLFF. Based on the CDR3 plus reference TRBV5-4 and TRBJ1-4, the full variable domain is ETGVTQSPTHLIKTRGQQVTLRCSSQSGHNTVSWYQQALGQGPQFIFQYYREEENGRGNFPPRFSGLQFPNYSSELNVNALELDDSALYLCASSSGQNDEKLFFGSGTQLSVL.

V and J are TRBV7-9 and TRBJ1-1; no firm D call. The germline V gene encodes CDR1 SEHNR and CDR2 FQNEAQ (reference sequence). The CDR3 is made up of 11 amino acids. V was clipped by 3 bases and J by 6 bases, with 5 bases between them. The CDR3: CASSFPAEAFF. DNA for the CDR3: TGTGCCAGCAGCTTCCCAGCTGAAGCTTTCTTT.

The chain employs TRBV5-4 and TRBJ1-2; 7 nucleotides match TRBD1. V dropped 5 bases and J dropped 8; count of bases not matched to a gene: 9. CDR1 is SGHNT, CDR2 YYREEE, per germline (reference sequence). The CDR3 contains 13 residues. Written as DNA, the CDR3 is TGTGCCAGCAGGGTTGACAGGGTCAGCGGCTACACCTTC. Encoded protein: CASRVDRVSGYTF.

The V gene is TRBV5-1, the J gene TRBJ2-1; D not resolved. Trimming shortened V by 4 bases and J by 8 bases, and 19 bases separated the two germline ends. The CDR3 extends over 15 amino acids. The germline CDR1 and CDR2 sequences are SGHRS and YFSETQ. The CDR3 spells CASSLRNVFTDEQFF. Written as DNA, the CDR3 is TGCGCCAGCAGCCTTCGGAATGTTTTTACGGATGAGCAGTTCTTC.

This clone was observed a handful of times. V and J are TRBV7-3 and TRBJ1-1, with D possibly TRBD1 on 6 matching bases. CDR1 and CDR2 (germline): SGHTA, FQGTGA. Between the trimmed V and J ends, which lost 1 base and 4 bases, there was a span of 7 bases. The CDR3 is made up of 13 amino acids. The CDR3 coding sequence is TGTGCCAGCAGCTTAAGAGGGGGCACTGAAGCTTTCTTT. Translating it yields CASSLRGGTEAFF.

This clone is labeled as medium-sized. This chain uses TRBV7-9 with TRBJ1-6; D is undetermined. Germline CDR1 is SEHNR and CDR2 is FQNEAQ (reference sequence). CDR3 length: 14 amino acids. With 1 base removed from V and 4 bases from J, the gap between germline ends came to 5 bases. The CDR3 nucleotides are TGTGCCAGCAGCTTAGACGGATATAATTCACCCCTCCACTTT. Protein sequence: CASSLDGYNSPLHF.

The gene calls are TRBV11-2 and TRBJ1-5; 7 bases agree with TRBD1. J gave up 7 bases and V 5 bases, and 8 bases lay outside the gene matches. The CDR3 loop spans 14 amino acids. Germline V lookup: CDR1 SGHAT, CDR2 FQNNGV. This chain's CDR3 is CASSQDRVGQPQHF. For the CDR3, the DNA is TGTGCCAGCAGCCAAGACAGGGTGGGCCAGCCCCAGCATTTT.

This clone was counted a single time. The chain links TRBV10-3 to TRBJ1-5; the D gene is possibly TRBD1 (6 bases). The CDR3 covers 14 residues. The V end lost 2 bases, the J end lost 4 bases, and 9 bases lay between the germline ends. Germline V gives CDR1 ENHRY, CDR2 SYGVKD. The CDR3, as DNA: TGTGCCATCAGTGAGGGGGGCTATAATCAGCCCCAGCATTTT. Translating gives CAISEGGYNQPQHF.

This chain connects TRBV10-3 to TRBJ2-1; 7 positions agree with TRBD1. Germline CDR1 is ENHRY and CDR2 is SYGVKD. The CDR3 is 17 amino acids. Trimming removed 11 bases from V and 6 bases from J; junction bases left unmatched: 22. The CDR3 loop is CAANRGWTQKGPNEQFF. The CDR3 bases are TGTGCCGCGAACAGGGGTTGGACCCAAAAAGGCCCCAATGAGCAGTTCTTC.

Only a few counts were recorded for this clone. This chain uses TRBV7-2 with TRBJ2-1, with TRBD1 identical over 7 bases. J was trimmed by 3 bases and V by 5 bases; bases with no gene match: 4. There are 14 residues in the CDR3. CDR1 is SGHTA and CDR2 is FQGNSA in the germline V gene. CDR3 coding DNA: TGTGCCAGCAGCCAGACAGGGATCTACAATGAGCAGTTCTTC. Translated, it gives CASSQTGIYNEQFF.

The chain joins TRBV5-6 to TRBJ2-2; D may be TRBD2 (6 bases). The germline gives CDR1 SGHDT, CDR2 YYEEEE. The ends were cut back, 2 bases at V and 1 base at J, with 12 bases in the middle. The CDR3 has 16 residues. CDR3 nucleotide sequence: TGTGCCAGCAGCTTTGGCGGGGTCGAGAACACCGGGGAGCTGTTTTTT. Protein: CASSFGGVENTGELFF.

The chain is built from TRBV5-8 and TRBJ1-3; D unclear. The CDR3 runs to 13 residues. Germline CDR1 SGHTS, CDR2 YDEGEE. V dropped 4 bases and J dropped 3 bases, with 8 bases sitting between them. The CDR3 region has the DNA TGTGCCAGCAGCCCCGGAGGTGGAAACACCATATATTTT. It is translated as CASSPGGGNTIYF.